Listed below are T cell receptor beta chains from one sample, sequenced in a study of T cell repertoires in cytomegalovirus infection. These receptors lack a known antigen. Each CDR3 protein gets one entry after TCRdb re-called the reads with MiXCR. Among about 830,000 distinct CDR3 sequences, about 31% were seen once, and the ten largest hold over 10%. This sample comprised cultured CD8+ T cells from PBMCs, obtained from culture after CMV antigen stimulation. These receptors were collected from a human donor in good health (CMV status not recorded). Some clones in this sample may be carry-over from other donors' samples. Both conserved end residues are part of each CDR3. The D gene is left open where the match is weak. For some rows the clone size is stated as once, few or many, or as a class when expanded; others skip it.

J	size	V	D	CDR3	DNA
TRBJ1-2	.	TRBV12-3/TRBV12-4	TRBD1	CASSLGRGLYGYTF	TGTGCCAGCAGTCTGGGCAGGGGGCTTTATGGCTACACCTTC
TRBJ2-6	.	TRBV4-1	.	CASSQDRPVWGGPAGANVLTF	TGCGCCAGCAGCCAAGATCGACCGGTTTGGGGGGGGCCGGCTGGGGCCAACGTCCTGACTTTC
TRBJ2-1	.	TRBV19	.	CASSMLQGGNEQFF	TGTGCCAGTAGTATGCTACAGGGAGGAAATGAGCAGTTCTTC
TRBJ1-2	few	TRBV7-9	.	CASSFIPYGYTF	TGTGCCAGCAGCTTCATCCCCTATGGCTACACCTTC
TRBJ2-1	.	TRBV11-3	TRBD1	CASSPRTGGEDNEQFF	TGTGCCAGCAGCCCAAGGACAGGGGGCGAGGACAATGAGCAGTTCTTC
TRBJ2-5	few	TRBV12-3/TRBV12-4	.	CASSVGAGETQYF	TGTGCCAGCAGCGTGGGGGCGGGGGAGACCCAGTACTTC
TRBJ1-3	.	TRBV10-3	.	CAIRGPPKGPGNTIYF	TGTGCCATCAGAGGACCTCCCAAAGGCCCTGGAAACACCATATATTTT
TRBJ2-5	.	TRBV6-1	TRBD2	CASSNGLAGEETQYF	TGTGCCAGCAGTAACGGACTAGCGGGGGAAGAGACCCAGTACTTC
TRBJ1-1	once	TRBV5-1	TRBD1	CASSSREGTDTEAFF	TGCGCCAGCAGCTCCCGGGAGGGGACAGACACTGAAGCTTTCTTT
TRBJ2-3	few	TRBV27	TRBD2	CASKRGGYVDTQYF	TGTGCCAGCAAGCGGGGGGGTTATGTAGATACGCAGTATTTT